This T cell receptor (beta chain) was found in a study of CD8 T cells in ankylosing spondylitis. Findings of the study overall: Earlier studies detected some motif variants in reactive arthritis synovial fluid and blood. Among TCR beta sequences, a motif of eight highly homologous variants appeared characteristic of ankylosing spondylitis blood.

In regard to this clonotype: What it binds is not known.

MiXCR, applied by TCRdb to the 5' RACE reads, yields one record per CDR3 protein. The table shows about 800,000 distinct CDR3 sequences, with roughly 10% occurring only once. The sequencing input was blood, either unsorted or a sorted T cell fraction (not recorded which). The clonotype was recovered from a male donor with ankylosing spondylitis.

The CDR3 nucleotides are TGTGCCAGCAGCCTGCACCCCGGGACCGATAATGAAAAACTGTTTTTT. It codes for CASSLHPGTDNEKLFF. The chain joins TRBV5-5 to TRBJ1-4, with D perhaps matching TRBD1 (5 bases). Germline assignment: CDR1 SGHKS and CDR2 YYEKEE (reference sequence). V dropped 4 bases and J dropped 4 bases, with 17 bases sitting between them. The CDR3 loop spans 16 amino acids.